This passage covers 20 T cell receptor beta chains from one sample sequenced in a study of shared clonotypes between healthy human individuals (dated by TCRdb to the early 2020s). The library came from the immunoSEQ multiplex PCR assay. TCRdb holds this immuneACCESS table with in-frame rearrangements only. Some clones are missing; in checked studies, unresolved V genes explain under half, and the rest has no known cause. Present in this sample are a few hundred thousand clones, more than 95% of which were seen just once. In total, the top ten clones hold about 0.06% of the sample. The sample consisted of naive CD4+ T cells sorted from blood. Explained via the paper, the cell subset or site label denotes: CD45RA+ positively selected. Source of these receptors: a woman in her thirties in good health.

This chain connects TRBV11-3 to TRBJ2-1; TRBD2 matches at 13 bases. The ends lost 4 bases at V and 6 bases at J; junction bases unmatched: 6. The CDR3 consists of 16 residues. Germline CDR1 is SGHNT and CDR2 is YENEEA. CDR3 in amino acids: CASSSRTSGSSNEQFF. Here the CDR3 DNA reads TGTGCCAGCAGCTCTAGGACTAGCGGGAGTAGCAATGAGCAGTTCTTC.

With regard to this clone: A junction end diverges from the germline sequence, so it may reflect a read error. For the CDR3, the DNA is TGCAGTGCTAGGTCCTACGAGCAGCACTTC. Translation: CSARSYEQHF. The chain couples TRBV20-1 to TRBJ2-7; unclear D gene. CDR3 length: 10 amino acids. Germline V gives CDR1 DFQATT, CDR2 SNEGSKA (reference sequence).

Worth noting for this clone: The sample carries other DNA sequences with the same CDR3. Here the CDR3 reads CASSYLNEQFF. The CDR3 DNA is TGTGCCAGCAGTTATCTCAATGAGCAGTTCTTC. V and J are TRBV6-6 and TRBJ2-1; D gene unclear. The germline V and J ends were trimmed by 3 bases and 6 bases, with 3 bases remaining between them. The CDR3 contains 11 residues. CDR1 and CDR2 (germline): MNHNY, SVGAGI (reference sequence).

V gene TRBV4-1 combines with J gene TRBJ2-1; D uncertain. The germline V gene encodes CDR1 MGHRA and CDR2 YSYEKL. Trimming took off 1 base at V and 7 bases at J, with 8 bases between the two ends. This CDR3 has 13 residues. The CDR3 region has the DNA TGCGCCAGCAGCCAAGTGTTGTGGAATGAGCAGTTCTTC. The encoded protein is CASSQVLWNEQFF.

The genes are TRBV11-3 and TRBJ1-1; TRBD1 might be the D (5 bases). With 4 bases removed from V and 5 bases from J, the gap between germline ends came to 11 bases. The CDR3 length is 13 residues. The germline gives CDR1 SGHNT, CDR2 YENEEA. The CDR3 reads CASSSLGETEAFF. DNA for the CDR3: TGTGCCAGCAGCTCCCTGGGGGAAACTGAAGCTTTCTTT. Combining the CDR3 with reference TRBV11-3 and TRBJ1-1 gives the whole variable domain EAGVVQSPRYKIIEKKQPVAFWCNPISGHNTLYWYLQNLGQGPELLIRYENEEAVDDSQLPKDRFSAERLKGVDSTLKIQPAELGDSAVYLCASSSLGETEAFFGQGTRLTVV.

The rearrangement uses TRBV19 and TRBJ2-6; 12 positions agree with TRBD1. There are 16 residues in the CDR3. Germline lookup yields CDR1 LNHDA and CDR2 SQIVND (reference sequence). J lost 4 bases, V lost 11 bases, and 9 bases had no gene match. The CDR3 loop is CACSGQGASGANVLTF. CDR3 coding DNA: TGTGCCTGCTCGGGACAGGGGGCGTCAGGGGCCAACGTCCTGACTTTC. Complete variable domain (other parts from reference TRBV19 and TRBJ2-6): DGGITQSPKYLFRKEGQNVTLSCEQNLNHDAMYWYRQDPGQGLRLIYYSQIVNDFQKGDIAEGYSVSREKKESFPLTVTSAQKNPTAFYLCACSGQGASGANVLTFGAGSRLTVL.

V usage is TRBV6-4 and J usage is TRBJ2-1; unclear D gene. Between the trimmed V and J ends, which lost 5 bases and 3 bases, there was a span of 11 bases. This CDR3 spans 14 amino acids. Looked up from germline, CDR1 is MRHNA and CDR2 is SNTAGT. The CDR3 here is CASSRLEHYNEQFF. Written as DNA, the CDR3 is TGTGCCAGCAGTAGGCTAGAACACTACAATGAGCAGTTCTTC.

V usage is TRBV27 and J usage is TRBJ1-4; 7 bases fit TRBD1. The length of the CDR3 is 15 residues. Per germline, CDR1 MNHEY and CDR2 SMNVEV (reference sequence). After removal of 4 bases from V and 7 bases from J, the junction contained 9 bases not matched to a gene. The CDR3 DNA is TGTGCCAGCAGTTCATACAGGGGACCCATTGAAAAACTGTTTTTT. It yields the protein CASSSYRGPIEKLFF.

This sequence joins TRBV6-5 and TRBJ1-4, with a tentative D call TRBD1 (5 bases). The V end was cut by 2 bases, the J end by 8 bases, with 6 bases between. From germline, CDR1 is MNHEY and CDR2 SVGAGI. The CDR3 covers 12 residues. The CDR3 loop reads CASSYGGEKLFF. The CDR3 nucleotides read TGTGCCAGCAGTTACGGGGGGGAAAAACTGTTTTTT.

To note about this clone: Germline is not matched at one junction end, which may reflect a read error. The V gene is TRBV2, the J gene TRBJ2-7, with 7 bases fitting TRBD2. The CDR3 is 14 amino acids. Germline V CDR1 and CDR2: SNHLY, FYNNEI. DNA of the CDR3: TGTGCCAGCAGTGACGTATTAGCGGGCCCTCCCCCTAACTTC. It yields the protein CASSDVLAGPPPNF.

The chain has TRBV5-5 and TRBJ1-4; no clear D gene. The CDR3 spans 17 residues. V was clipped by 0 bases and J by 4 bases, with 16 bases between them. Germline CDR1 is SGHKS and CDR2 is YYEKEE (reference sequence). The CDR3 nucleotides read TGTGCCAGCAGCTTGGGGGTGAACGGTGCGAATAATGAAAAACTGTTTTTT. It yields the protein CASSLGVNGANNEKLFF. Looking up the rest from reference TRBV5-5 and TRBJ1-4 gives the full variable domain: DAGVTQSPTHLIKTRGQQVTLRCSPISGHKSVSWYQQVLGQGPQFIFQYYEKEERGRGNFPDRFSARQFPNYSSELNVNALLLGDSALYLCASSLGVNGANNEKLFFGSGTQLSVL.

For the CDR3, the DNA is TGTGCCAGCAGCCCCGTGGACTATGGCTACACCTTC. Translation: CASSPVDYGYTF. This chain connects TRBV9 to TRBJ1-2, with D hard to call. V was trimmed by 4 bases and J by 3 bases, leaving 7 bases between them. Germline V gives CDR1 SGDLS, CDR2 YYNGEE. The CDR3 is made up of 12 amino acids.

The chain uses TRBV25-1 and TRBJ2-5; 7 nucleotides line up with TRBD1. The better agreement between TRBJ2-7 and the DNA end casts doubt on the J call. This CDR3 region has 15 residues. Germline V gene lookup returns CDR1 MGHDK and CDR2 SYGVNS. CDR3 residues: CASRPTGKDSYEQYF. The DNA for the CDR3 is TGTGCCAGCAGACCGACAGGGAAGGACTCCTACGAGCAGTACTTC.

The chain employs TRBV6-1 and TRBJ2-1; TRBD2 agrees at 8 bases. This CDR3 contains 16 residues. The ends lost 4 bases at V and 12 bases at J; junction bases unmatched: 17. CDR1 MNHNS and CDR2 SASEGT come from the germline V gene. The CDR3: CASSASKASGLHRQFF. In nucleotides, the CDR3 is TGTGCCAGCAGTGCGTCGAAGGCTAGCGGGCTTCATCGGCAGTTCTTC.

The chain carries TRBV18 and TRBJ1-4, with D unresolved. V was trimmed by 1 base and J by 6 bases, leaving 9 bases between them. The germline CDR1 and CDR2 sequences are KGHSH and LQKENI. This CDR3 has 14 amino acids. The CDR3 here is CASSPQEQYEKLFF. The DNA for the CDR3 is TGTGCCAGCTCACCACAAGAGCAGTATGAAAAACTGTTTTTT. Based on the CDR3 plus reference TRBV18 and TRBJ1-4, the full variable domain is NAGVMQNPRHLVRRRGQEARLRCSPMKGHSHVYWYRQLPEEGLKFMVYLQKENIIDESGMPKERFSAEFPKEGPSILRIQQVVRGDSAAYFCASSPQEQYEKLFFGSGTQLSVL.

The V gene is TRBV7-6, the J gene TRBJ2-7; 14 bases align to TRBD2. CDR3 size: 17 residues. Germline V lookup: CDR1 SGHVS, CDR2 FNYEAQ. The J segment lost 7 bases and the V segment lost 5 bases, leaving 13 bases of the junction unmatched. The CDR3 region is CASSPDSFRTSGREQYF. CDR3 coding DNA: TGTGCCAGCAGCCCTGACAGCTTTCGGACTAGCGGGAGGGAGCAGTACTTC.

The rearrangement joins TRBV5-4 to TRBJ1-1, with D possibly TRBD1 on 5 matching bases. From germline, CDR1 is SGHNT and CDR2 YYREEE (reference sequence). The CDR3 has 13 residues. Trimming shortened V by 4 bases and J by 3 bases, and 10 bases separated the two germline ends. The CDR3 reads CASSRGSDTEAFF. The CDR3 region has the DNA TGTGCCAGCAGCAGGGGCTCGGACACTGAAGCTTTCTTT.

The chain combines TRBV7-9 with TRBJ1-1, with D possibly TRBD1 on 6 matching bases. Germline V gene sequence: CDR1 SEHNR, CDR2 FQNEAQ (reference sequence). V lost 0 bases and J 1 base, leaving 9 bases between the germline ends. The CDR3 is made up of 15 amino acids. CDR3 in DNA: TGTGCCAGCAGCTTAGCGGGACAACGGAACACTGAAGCTTTCTTT. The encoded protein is CASSLAGQRNTEAFF.

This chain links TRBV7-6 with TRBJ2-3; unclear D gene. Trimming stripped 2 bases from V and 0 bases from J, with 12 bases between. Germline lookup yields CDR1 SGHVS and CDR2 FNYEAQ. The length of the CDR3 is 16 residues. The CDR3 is CASSLWADPSTDTQYF. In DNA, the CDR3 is TGTGCCAGCAGCTTATGGGCGGATCCTAGCACAGATACGCAGTATTTT.

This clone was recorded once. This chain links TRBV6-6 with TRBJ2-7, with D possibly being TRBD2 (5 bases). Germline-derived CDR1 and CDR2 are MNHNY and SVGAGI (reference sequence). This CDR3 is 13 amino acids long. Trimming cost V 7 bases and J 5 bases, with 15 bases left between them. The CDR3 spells CASNTNTGDEQYF. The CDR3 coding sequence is TGTGCCAGCAATACCAACACCGGGGACGAGCAGTACTTC.